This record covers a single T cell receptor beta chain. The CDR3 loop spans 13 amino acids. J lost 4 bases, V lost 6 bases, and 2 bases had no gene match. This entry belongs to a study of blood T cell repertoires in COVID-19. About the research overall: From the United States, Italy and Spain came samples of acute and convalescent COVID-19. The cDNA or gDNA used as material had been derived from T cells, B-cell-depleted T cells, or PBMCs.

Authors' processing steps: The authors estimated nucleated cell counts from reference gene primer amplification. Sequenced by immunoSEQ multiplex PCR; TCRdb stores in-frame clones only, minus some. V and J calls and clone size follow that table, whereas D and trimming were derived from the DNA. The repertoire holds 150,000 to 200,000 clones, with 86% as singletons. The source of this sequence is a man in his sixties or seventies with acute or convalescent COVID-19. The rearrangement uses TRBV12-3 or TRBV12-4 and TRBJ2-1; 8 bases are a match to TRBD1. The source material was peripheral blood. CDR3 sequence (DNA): TGTGCCAGCAGGGGACAGGTTTACAATGAGCAGTTCTTC. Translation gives CASRGQVYNEQFF.